These T cell receptor beta chains were read from a single sample in a study of blood T cell repertoires in COVID-19. Assay: immunoSEQ multiplex PCR; the TCRdb copy retains only in-frame clones and omits some. Among fewer than 250,000 clones, around 87% were seen once, and the ten largest hold under 30%. Sequencing was performed on PBMCs or T cells enriched from blood (not recorded which). The origin of the receptors is a woman aged 35 to 49 in a cohort exposed to, infected with or recovered from COVID-19 (not recorded which). Each CDR3 is given with its conserved first and last residue.

TRBV5-1	TRBJ1-2	CASSLVGGDGYTF
TRBV6-4	TRBJ1-6	CASSADSFNSPLHF
TRBV27	TRBJ1-5	CASKLQGSNQPQHF
TRBV28	TRBJ1-5	CASSGPTVGNQPQHF
TRBV18	TRBJ1-5	CASSPDRSNQPQHF
TRBV13	TRBJ2-3	CASSFRGATDTQYF
TRBV6-2/TRBV6-3	TRBJ2-2	CASSKSPVGRWTGELFF
TRBV4-1	TRBJ2-5	CASSAPPAGGETQYF
TRBV7-9	TRBJ2-5	CASSSRGVETQYF
TRBV5-6	TRBJ1-2	CASSPLVRNGYTF
TRBV5-1	TRBJ2-5	CASMSSGASQETQYF
TRBV7-9	TRBJ1-6	CASSGAGVSPLHF
TRBV28	TRBJ1-5	CASSLRIGAGGWNQPQHF
TRBV11-2	TRBJ1-2	CASSLGRRVSSNGYTF
TRBV12-1	TRBJ2-3	CASSFERERTDTQYF
TRBV29-1	TRBJ1-5	CSVETGGNQPQHF
TRBV9	TRBJ2-2	CASSSPSGGTRELFF
TRBV27	TRBJ2-2	CASSPGTGKTNTGELFF
TRBV15	TRBJ2-7	CATSSSQASYEQYF
TRBV28	TRBJ1-1	CASSLVARGAFF
TRBV2	TRBJ1-6	CASSGGPSPLHF
TRBV29-1	TRBJ1-2	CSLSSGGSGYTF
TRBV6-5	TRBJ2-2	CASSYSSGGNTGELFF
TRBV19	TRBJ2-3	CASRAGRSQYF
TRBV6-2/TRBV6-3	TRBJ1-2	CASSYSTGVHYGYTF
TRBV2	TRBJ1-2	CASSAEVGAPYGYTF
TRBV7-6	TRBJ1-1	CASSLGHHMNTEAFF
TRBV4-1	TRBJ2-7	CASSQNFGSYEQYF
TRBV6-5	TRBJ1-6	CATEPGQVRFSPLHF
TRBV5-1	TRBJ2-2	CASSLSTVDDTGELFF
TRBV10-1	TRBJ2-1	CASSEGLAGGNEQFF
TRBV4-1	TRBJ2-7	CASSQSIAGGQYF
TRBV19	TRBJ2-1	CASSLVTSLEQFF
TRBV24-1	TRBJ2-1	CATSEGTSGSYNEQFF
TRBV15	TRBJ2-6	CATSGLSGANVLTF
TRBV27	TRBJ1-2	CASTQGPGFDGYTF
TRBV21-1	TRBJ2-4	CASSKVMAGGGAKNIQYF
TRBV19	TRBJ1-1	CASSIDSYTEAFF
TRBV5-6	TRBJ2-4	CASSFLSGQGVINIQYF
TRBV6-5	TRBJ1-1	CATGTGKNTEAFF
TRBV24-1	TRBJ1-1	CATSDPGENTEAFF
TRBV2	TRBJ1-5	CASPGSYSNQPQHF
TRBV19	TRBJ1-6	CASRGQKFNSPLHF
TRBV9	TRBJ2-7	CASSSQGEAYEQYF
TRBV7-9	TRBJ2-7	CASSLAGATYNYEQYF